This note documents a single T cell receptor beta chain sequence. As yet, its antigen is unknown. Once extracted for a subset, genomic DNA was divided evenly among several immunoSEQ plates. This table comes from immunoSEQ multiplex PCR, and its TCRdb copy is limited to in-frame clones, with some not included. The sample has 550,000 to 800,000 clones; around 91% are singletons. This record belongs to a study of shared clonotypes between healthy human individuals. General study points: Inspection by rarefaction showed sorted-subset sequencing to be incomplete despite large depth. Non-shared clonotypes displayed generation probabilities falling below those of clonotypes present in all four donors. Clonotypes that were shared across several donors made up about 5.1% of naive CD4 clonotypes.

Trimming shortened V by 1 base and J by 7 bases, and 14 bases separated the two germline ends. The CDR3 is 14 amino acids. Germline CDR1 SGHKS, CDR2 YYEKEE (reference sequence). Sequenced sample: memory CD8+ T cells from PBMCs. The sample's subset: CD45RO+ cells pooled with CCR7-negative TemRA cells. This rearrangement joins TRBV5-5 to TRBJ1-2; a weak D match, TRBD1 (6 bases). The origin of this receptor is a man in his late teens or twenties in good health. Some clones in this sample may be carry-over from other donors' samples. CDR3 loop: CASSLTGGAGGYTF. The CDR3 DNA follows: TGTGCCAGCAGCTTGACCGGGGGCGCGGGTGGCTACACCTTC. Based on the CDR3 plus reference TRBV5-5 and TRBJ1-2, the full variable domain is DAGVTQSPTHLIKTRGQQVTLRCSPISGHKSVSWYQQVLGQGPQFIFQYYEKEERGRGNFPDRFSARQFPNYSSELNVNALLLGDSALYLCASSLTGGAGGYTFGSGTRLTVV.